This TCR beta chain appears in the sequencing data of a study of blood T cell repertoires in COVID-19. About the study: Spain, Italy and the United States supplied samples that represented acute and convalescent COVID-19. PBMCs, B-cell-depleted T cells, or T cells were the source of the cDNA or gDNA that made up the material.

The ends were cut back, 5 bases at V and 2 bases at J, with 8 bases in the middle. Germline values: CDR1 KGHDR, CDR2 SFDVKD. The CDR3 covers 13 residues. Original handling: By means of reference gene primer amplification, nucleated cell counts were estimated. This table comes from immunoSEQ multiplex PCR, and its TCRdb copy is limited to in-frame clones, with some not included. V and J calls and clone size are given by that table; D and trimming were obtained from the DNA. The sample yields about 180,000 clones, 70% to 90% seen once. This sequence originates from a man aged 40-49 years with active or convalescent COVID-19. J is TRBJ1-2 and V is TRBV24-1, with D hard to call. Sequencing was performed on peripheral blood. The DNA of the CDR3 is TGTGCCACCAGTGCCCGGGGAAACTATGGCTACACCTTC. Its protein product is CATSARGNYGYTF.